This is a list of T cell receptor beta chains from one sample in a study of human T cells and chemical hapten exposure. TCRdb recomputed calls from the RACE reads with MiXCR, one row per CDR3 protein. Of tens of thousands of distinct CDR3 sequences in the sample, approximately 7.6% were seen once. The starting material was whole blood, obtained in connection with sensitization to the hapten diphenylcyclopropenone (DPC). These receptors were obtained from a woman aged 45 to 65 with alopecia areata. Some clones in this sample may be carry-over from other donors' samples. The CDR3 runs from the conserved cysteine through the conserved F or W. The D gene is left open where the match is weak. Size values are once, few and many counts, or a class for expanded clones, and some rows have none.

CDR3 protein: CASSPLGLGSNQPQHF
CDR3 DNA: TGTGCCAGCTCACCACTGGGGCTCGGTAGCAATCAGCCCCAGCATTTT
V gene: TRBV18
D gene: NA
J gene: TRBJ1-5
clone size: many

CDR3 protein: CASTGGRGRAGELFF
CDR3 DNA: TGTGCCAGCACGGGGGGCAGGGGGCGCGCCGGGGAGCTGTTTTTT
V gene: TRBV6-5
D gene: NA
J gene: TRBJ2-2
clone size: many

CDR3 protein: CASSYYSNTEAFF
CDR3 DNA: TGTGCCAGCAGTTACTACTCGAACACTGAAGCTTTCTTT
V gene: TRBV6-5
D gene: NA
J gene: TRBJ1-1
clone size: many

CDR3 protein: CASSKGQQETQYF
CDR3 DNA: TGTGCCAGCAGCAAGGGACAGCAAGAGACCCAGTACTTC
V gene: TRBV7-3
D gene: TRBD1
J gene: TRBJ2-5
clone size: many

CDR3 protein: CASTSKIDTQYF
CDR3 DNA: TGTGCCAGCACCTCCAAAATTGATACGCAGTATTTT
V gene: TRBV28
D gene: NA
J gene: TRBJ2-3
clone size: NA

CDR3 protein: CASRKREGLQETQYF
CDR3 DNA: TGTGCCAGCAGGAAGAGGGAGGGCCTCCAAGAGACCCAGTACTTC
V gene: TRBV2
D gene: TRBD2
J gene: TRBJ2-5
clone size: many

CDR3 protein: CASSQDLGGGLSNQPQHF
CDR3 DNA: TGTGCCAGCAGCCAAGATCTGGGAGGGGGCCTAAGCAATCAGCCCCAGCATTTT
V gene: TRBV4-2
D gene: TRBD1
J gene: TRBJ1-5
clone size: many

CDR3 protein: CASSPDGFSGNTIYF
CDR3 DNA: TGCGCCAGCAGCCCGGACGGGTTCTCTGGAAACACCATATATTTT
V gene: TRBV5-1
D gene: NA
J gene: TRBJ1-3
clone size: many

CDR3 protein: CSVRHGVNGNTIYF
CDR3 DNA: TGCAGCGTTCGTCACGGAGTTAACGGAAACACCATATATTTT
V gene: TRBV29-1
D gene: NA
J gene: TRBJ1-3
clone size: few

CDR3 protein: CASSRHTDTQYF
CDR3 DNA: TGTGCCAGCAGCCGCCACACAGATACGCAGTATTTT
V gene: TRBV7-9
D gene: NA
J gene: TRBJ2-3
clone size: few

CDR3 protein: CASMNTQYF
CDR3 DNA: TGTGCCAGCATGAATACGCAGTATTTT
V gene: TRBV28
D gene: NA
J gene: TRBJ2-3
clone size: few

CDR3 protein: CSHIRGTDTQYF
CDR3 DNA: TGCAGCCACATACGAGGCACAGATACGCAGTATTTT
V gene: TRBV29-1
D gene: NA
J gene: TRBJ2-3
clone size: NA